This TCR beta chain was observed in a study of T cells in women clearing cervical HPV infection. Study context: Case blood was drawn when the lesion was first found; control blood after infection became undetectable.

Only in-frame clones appear in the TCRdb table, and some are missing; sequencing was by immunoSEQ multiplex PCR. In total, the table holds about 28,000 clones. As concerns this clone: The read comes to an end 3 residues before the CDR3 does, leaving the germline J gene to fill in the end.

In germline, CDR1 is LNHDA, CDR2 SQIVND (reference sequence). Trimming at V came to 7 bases and at J to 3 bases, leaving 3 bases not matched to a gene. The CDR3 contains 13 residues. This clonotype was obtained from a woman between 18 and 70 years old with a cervical HPV16 infection that either progressed to CIN3+ or cleared (not recorded which). Material: blood buffy coat. This chain links TRBV19 with TRBJ1-1; TRBD1 matches 9 bases. CDR3 amino acids: CASTWTGDTEAFF. CDR3 DNA (partial): TGTGCCAGTACGTGGACAGGGGACACTGAA.